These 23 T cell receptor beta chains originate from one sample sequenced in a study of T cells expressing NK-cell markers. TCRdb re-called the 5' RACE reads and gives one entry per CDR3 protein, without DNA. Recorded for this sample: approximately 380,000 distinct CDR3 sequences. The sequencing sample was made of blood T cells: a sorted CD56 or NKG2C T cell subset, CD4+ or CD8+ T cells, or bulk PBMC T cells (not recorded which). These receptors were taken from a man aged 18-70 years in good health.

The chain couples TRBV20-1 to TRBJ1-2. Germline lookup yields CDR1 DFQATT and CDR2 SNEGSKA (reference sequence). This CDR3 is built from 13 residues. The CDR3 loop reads CSAGRRGGYGYTF.

The CDR3 spells CASISAGKHNEQFF. The chain recombines TRBV6-1 with TRBJ2-1. CDR1 is MNHNS, CDR2 SASEGT, per germline. The CDR3 is 14 amino acids.

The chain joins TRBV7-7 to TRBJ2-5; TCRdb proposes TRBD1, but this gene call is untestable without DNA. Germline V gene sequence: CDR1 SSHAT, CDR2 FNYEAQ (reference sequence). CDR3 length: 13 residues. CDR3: CASSLVPGVDQYF.

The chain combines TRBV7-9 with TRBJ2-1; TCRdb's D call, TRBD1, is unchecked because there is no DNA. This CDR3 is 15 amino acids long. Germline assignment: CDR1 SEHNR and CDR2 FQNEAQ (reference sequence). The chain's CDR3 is CASPQGSGSYNEQFF.

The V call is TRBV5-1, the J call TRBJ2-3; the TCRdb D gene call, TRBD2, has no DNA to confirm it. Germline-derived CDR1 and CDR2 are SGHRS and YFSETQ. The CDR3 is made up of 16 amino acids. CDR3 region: CASSLIASIRADTQYF. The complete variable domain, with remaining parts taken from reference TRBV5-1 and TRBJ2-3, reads KAGVTQTPRYLIKTRGQQVTLSCSPISGHRSVSWYQQTPGQGLQFLFEYFSETQRNKGNFPGRFSGRQFSNSRSEMNVSTLELGDSALYLCASSLIASIRADTQYFGPGTRLTVL.

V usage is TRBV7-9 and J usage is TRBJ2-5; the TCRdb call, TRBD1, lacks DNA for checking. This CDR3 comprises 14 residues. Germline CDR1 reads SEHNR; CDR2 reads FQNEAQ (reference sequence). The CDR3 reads CASSRDSSQETQYF.

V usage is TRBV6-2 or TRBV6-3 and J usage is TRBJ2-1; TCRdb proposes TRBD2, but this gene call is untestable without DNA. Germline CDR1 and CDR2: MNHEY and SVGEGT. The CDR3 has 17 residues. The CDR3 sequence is CASRRFTSGGKYNEQFF.

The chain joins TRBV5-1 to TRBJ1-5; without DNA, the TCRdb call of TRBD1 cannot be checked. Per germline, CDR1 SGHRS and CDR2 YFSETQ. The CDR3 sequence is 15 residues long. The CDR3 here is CASSRGTDINQPQHF.

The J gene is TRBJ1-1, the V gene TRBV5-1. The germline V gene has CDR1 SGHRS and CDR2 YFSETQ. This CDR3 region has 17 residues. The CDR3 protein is CASSLGRVGNGNTEAFF.

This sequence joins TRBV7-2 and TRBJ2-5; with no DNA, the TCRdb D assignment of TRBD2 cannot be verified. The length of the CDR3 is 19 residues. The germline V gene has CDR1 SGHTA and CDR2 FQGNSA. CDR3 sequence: CASSLAYSGGNPAGETQYF.

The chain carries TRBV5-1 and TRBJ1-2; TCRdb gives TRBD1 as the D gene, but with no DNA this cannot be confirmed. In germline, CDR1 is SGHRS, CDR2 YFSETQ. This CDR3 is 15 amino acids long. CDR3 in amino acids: CASSLASDRIYGYTF.

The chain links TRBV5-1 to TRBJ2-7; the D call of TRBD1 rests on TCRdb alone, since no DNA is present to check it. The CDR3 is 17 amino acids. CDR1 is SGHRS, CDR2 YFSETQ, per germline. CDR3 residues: CASSLVFRLDRDYEQYF.

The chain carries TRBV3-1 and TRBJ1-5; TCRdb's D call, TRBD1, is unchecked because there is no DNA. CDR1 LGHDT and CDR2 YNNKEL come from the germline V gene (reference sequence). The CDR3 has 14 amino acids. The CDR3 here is CASSQNGNNQPQHF.

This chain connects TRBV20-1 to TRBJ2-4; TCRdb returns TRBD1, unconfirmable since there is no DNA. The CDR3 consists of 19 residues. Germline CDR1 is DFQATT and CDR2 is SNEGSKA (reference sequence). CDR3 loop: CSARDPNSGTTLAKNIQYF.

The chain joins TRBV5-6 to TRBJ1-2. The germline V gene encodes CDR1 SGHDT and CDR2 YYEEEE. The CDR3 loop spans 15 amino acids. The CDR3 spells CASSQPSQAVYGYTF.

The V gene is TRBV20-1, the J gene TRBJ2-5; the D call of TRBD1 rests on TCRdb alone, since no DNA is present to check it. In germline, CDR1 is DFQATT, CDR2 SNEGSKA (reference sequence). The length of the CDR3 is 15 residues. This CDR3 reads CSAQGPDWGQETQYF.

This CDR3 is CASSVAPTGTDTQYF. J is TRBJ2-3 and V is TRBV9; TCRdb names TRBD1, which stays unverified in the absence of DNA. Germline CDR1 SGDLS, CDR2 YYNGEE. This CDR3 contains 15 residues.

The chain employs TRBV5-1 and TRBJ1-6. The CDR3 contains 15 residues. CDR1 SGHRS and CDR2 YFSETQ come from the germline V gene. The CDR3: CASSLERLNNSPLHF.

The CDR3 sequence: CASSIHRGAEQYF. J is TRBJ2-7 and V is TRBV19; TCRdb designates TRBD1, a call that cannot be tested without DNA. Germline V gene sequence: CDR1 LNHDA, CDR2 SQIVND (reference sequence). This CDR3 contains 13 residues.

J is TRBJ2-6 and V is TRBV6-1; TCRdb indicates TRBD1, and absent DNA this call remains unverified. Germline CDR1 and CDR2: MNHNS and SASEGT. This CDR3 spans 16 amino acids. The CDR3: CASSEYRPSGANVLTF.

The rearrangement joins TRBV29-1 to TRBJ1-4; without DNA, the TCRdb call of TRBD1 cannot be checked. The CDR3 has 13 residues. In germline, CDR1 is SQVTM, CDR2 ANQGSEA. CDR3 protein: CSVGQANEKLFFF.

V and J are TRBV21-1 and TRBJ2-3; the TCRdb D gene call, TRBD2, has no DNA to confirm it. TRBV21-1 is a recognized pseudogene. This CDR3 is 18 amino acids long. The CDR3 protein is CASSKELAGGTNTDTQYF.

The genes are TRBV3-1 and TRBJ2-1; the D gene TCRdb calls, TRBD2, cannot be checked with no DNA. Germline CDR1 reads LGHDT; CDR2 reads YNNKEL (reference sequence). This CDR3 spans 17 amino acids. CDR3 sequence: CASSPSVVAGGYNEQFF.